This entry lists 21 T cell receptor beta chains sequenced from one sample in a study of spatial heterogeneity in lung cancer. The time point denotes: sample taken at primary tumor resection. Study observations and caveats: Tumoral mutation counts were tracked by counts of expanded intratumoral alpha and beta TCRs.

Their antigens are not known. TCRdb re-called the 5' RACE reads with MiXCR, one entry per CDR3 protein. The sample shows 8,000 or so distinct CDR3 sequences, 6.5% to 9% of them seen only once. The sequences come from lung tumor tissue, collected at surgery. The receptors come from a male donor with early-stage non-small cell lung cancer.

This clonotype was detected many times. The CDR3 DNA reads TGCGCCAGCAGCTTGGATCGGGGAACAGATACGCAGTATTTT. This gives the protein CASSLDRGTDTQYF. The chain employs TRBV5-1 and TRBJ2-3; a possible D gene is TRBD2 (5 bases). Germline lookup yields CDR1 SGHRS and CDR2 YFSETQ. The CDR3 consists of 14 residues. The V gene lost 0 bases and the J gene lost 3 bases, with 8 bases spanning the gap.

This clonotype has a count of ten or more. The CDR3 here is CASSSSQGFDTEAFF. In DNA, the CDR3 is TGTGCCAGCTCATCATCACAGGGTTTTGACACTGAAGCTTTCTTT. V gene TRBV18 combines with J gene TRBJ1-1, with D tentatively TRBD1 (6 bases). Between the trimmed V and J ends, which lost 5 bases and 3 bases, there was a span of 16 bases. The CDR3 sequence is 15 residues long. CDR1 and CDR2 (germline): KGHSH, LQKENI. The whole variable domain, filled in from reference TRBV18 and TRBJ1-1, reads NAGVMQNPRHLVRRRGQEARLRCSPMKGHSHVYWYRQLPEEGLKFMVYLQKENIIDESGMPKERFSAEFPKEGPSILRIQQVVRGDSAAYFCASSSSQGFDTEAFFGQGTRLTVV.

This clonotype is classed as medium-sized (0.01 to 0.1%). The V call is TRBV3-1, the J call TRBJ1-6; the D is unclear. This CDR3 contains 15 residues. Germline CDR1 reads LGHDT; CDR2 reads YNNKEL (reference sequence). V shed 1 base and J shed 6 bases, with 10 bases lying between them. CDR3 nucleotide sequence: TGTGCCAGCAGCCAAGGGGGAGCTTTTAATTCACCCCTCCACTTT. It encodes CASSQGGAFNSPLHF. The full variable domain, in which reference TRBV3-1 and TRBJ1-6 provide the parts outside the CDR3, is DTAVSQTPKYLVTQMGNDKSIKCEQNLGHDTMYWYKQDSKKFLKIMFSYNNKELIINETVPNRFSPKSPDKAHLNLHINSLELGDSAVYFCASSQGGAFNSPLHFGNGTRLTVT.

At least ten counts were recorded for this clonotype. The chain has TRBV7-8 and TRBJ2-5; D is ambiguous. The germline V and J ends were trimmed by 3 bases and 5 bases, with 10 bases remaining between them. CDR3 length: 13 amino acids. Germline CDR1 is SGHVS and CDR2 is FQNEAQ. Here the CDR3 reads CASSFSNGETQYF. The CDR3 coding sequence is TGTGCCAGCAGCTTTAGTAACGGGGAGACCCAGTACTTC.

This clonotype was seen only a few times. The chain combines TRBV7-7 with TRBJ2-2; D gene ambiguous. Trimming cost V 3 bases and J 1 base, with 12 bases left between them. This CDR3 has 16 residues. CDR1 is SSHAT and CDR2 is FNYEAQ in the germline V gene (reference sequence). This chain's CDR3 is CASSFGAPVNTGELFF. CDR3 nucleotide sequence: TGTGCCAGCAGCTTTGGAGCGCCCGTGAACACCGGGGAGCTGTTTTTT.

This clonotype is labeled medium-sized. The V gene is TRBV28, the J gene TRBJ1-1, with 8 bases lining up with TRBD1. Germline V gene data show CDR1 as MDHEN and CDR2 as SYDVKM. This CDR3 comprises 16 residues. Trimming cost V 5 bases and J 1 base; bases outside gene matches: 9. The CDR3 protein is CASSLQGAFGNTEAFF. CDR3 bases: TGTGCCAGCAGTCTTCAGGGGGCCTTTGGGAACACTGAAGCTTTCTTT. Full variable domain (outside the CDR3, taken from reference TRBV28 and TRBJ1-1): DVKVTQSSRYLVKRTGEKVFLECVQDMDHENMFWYRQDPGLGLRLIYFSYDVKMKEKGDIPEGYSVSREKKERFSLILESASTNQTSMYLCASSLQGAFGNTEAFFGQGTRLTVV.

This clonotype counts as medium-sized. The V and J genes are TRBV6-2 or TRBV6-3 and TRBJ1-2; no firm D call. This CDR3 has 10 residues. Looked up from germline, CDR1 is MNHEY and CDR2 is SVGEGT. V lost 10 bases to trimming and J lost 7 bases, with 10 bases between them. The CDR3 region has the DNA TGTGCCACCTCCTTGGTTGGCTACACCTTC. Protein: CATSLVGYTF.

By share, this clonotype ranks as medium-sized. The chain joins TRBV6-2 or TRBV6-3 to TRBJ1-2; no reliable D call. Between the trimmed V and J ends, which lost 8 bases and 0 bases, there was a span of 7 bases. The germline V gene has CDR1 MNHEY and CDR2 SVGEGT. The CDR3 spans 12 residues. CDR3 loop: CASERANYGYTF. CDR3 sequence (DNA): TGTGCCAGCGAACGGGCTAACTATGGCTACACCTTC.

This clonotype was detected ten times or more. The chain links TRBV20-1 to TRBJ2-7; 7 nucleotides agree with TRBD1. Losses at the gene ends were 4 bases for V and 2 bases for J; bases not matched to a gene: 2. Per the germline V gene, CDR1 is DFQATT and CDR2 is SNEGSKA (reference sequence). This CDR3 comprises 12 residues. The CDR3 here is CSAKGQTYEQYF. The CDR3 DNA sequence: TGCAGTGCTAAGGGACAGACCTACGAGCAGTACTTC.

Relative to its sample, this clonotype is medium-sized. J is TRBJ2-3 and V is TRBV6-1; TRBD1 aligns across 8 bases. The CDR3 contains 15 residues. V shed 7 bases, J shed 4 bases, and the junction held 10 bases outside the gene matches. Germline V gene sequence: CDR1 MNHNS, CDR2 SASEGT. DNA of the CDR3: TGTGCCAGCACTAGAATGACAGGGGTAGCAGATACGCAGTATTTT. Its protein is CASTRMTGVADTQYF.

This clonotype has a count of ten or more. The chain combines TRBV14 with TRBJ2-1; possible D gene TRBD2, 6 bases. The CDR3 consists of 17 residues. The V gene's germline CDR1 is SGHDN and CDR2 FVKESK. V lost 4 bases and J 0 bases, leaving 16 bases between the germline ends. This CDR3 is CASSPAYGTPSYNEQFF. The CDR3, as DNA: TGTGCCAGCAGCCCCGCCTATGGGACTCCCTCCTACAATGAGCAGTTCTTC. The variable domain in full, with the rest retrieved from reference TRBV14 and TRBJ2-1, is EAGVTQFPSHSVIEKGQTVTLRCDPISGHDNLYWYRRVMGKEIKFLLHFVKESKQDESGMPNNRFLAERTGGTYSTLKVQPAELEDSGVYFCASSPAYGTPSYNEQFFGPGTRLTVL.

This clonotype counts as medium-sized. This chain links TRBV20-1 with TRBJ2-5; a weak D match, TRBD2 (6 bases). CDR3 length equals 14 residues. The V end lost 5 bases, the J end lost 7 bases, and 20 bases lay between the germline ends. Germline loops: CDR1 DFQATT, CDR2 SNEGSKA (reference sequence). In DNA, the CDR3 is TGCAGTGCTCTAGAGACCGTCGGGCGGGGGACCCAGTACTTC. It specifies CSALETVGRGTQYF.

This clonotype is labeled as medium-sized. The chain combines TRBV21-1 with TRBJ1-4; no DNA check was done on the table's D call, TRBD1. TRBV21-1 is marked as a pseudogene. The CDR3 spans 15 residues. In DNA form, the CDR3 reads TGTGCCAGCAATCGAATGGGACAGAGAGGTGAAAAACTGTTTTTT. Its protein product is CASNRMGQRGEKLFF.

By its share, this clonotype is medium-sized. The genes are TRBV5-1 and TRBJ2-5, with TRBD1 matching over 11 bases. This CDR3 region has 15 residues. Germline loops: CDR1 SGHRS, CDR2 YFSETQ. V lost 1 base to trimming and J lost 4 bases; unmatched junction nucleotides: 3. CDR3 DNA sequence: TGCGCCAGCAGCTTGATCGGGACAGGGGGAGAGACCCAGTACTTC. It codes for CASSLIGTGGETQYF. The full variable domain, its missing parts supplied by reference TRBV5-1 and TRBJ2-5, is KAGVTQTPRYLIKTRGQQVTLSCSPISGHRSVSWYQQTPGQGLQFLFEYFSETQRNKGNFPGRFSGRQFSNSRSEMNVSTLELGDSALYLCASSLIGTGGETQYFGPGTRLLVL.

This clonotype counts as medium-sized. The chain uses TRBV7-9 and TRBJ2-5, with 9 bases aligning to TRBD1. The CDR3 has 13 amino acids. Losses at the gene ends were 6 bases for V and 5 bases for J; bases not matched to a gene: 4. Germline CDR1 is SEHNR and CDR2 is FQNEAQ (reference sequence). The CDR3 here is CASRRTGEETQYF. In nucleotides, the CDR3 is TGTGCCAGCAGACGGACAGGGGAGGAGACCCAGTACTTC. The full variable domain, its missing parts supplied by reference TRBV7-9 and TRBJ2-5, is DTGVSQNPRHKITKRGQNVTFRCDPISEHNRLYWYRQTLGQGPEFLTYFQNEAQLEKSRLLSDRFSAERPKGSFSTLEIQRTEQGDSAMYLCASRRTGEETQYFGPGTRLLVL.

Many counts were recorded for this clonotype. The rearrangement uses TRBV18 and TRBJ2-1; the D is unclear. Germline V lookup: CDR1 KGHSH, CDR2 LQKENI. The CDR3 sequence is 15 residues long. The germline V and J ends were trimmed by 6 bases and 4 bases, with 16 bases remaining between them. CDR3 region: CASSPIGNLYNEQFF. Written as DNA, the CDR3 is TGTGCCAGCTCCCCGATTGGTAATCTTTACAATGAGCAGTTCTTC.

This clonotype was detected a few times. This chain links TRBV2 with TRBJ2-1; 13 bases map to TRBD2. The CDR3 runs to 15 residues. CDR1 and CDR2 from the germline V gene are SNHLY and FYNNEI. V was pared by 1 base and J by 9 bases, with 3 bases of the junction left unmatched. CDR3 region: CASSEVTSGRSEQFF. CDR3 nucleotide sequence: TGTGCCAGCAGTGAAGTGACTAGCGGGAGGTCTGAGCAGTTCTTC.

Details on this clonotype: One base away lies a much larger clone, so this may be a sequencing read error. The CDR3 sequence is CTSRPGDFNKNIQYF. The CDR3 DNA sequence: TGTACCAGCAGACCGGGGGACTTTAACAAAAACATTCAGTACTTC. The chain recombines TRBV2 with TRBJ2-4, with D possibly matching TRBD2 (6 bases). This CDR3 comprises 15 residues. CDR1 is SNHLY, CDR2 FYNNEI, per germline.

This sequence joins TRBV5-1 and TRBJ2-2; D gene ambiguous. This CDR3 has 14 amino acids. The V end lost 4 bases, the J end lost 0 bases, and 7 bases lay between the germline ends. In germline, CDR1 is SGHRS, CDR2 YFSETQ. CDR3 bases: TGCGCCAGCAGCCTGACTGCGAACACCGGGGAGCTGTTTTTT. It specifies CASSLTANTGELFF. Together with reference TRBV5-1 and TRBJ2-2, the CDR3 gives the full variable domain: KAGVTQTPRYLIKTRGQQVTLSCSPISGHRSVSWYQQTPGQGLQFLFEYFSETQRNKGNFPGRFSGRQFSNSRSEMNVSTLELGDSALYLCASSLTANTGELFFGEGSRLTVL.

In its sample, this clonotype was seen many times. V usage is TRBV11-2 and J usage is TRBJ2-1; D possibly corresponds to TRBD1 (5 bases). The length of the CDR3 is 16 residues. The V end lost 1 base, the J end lost 6 bases, and 16 bases lay between the germline ends. Germline-derived CDR1 and CDR2 are SGHAT and FQNNGV. CDR3 in amino acids: CASSLATGQQSNEQFF. CDR3 bases: TGTGCCAGCAGCTTAGCAACCGGACAACAGAGCAATGAGCAGTTCTTC.

This clonotype is medium-sized. The chain has TRBV7-2 and TRBJ2-5; perhaps TRBD2 as D (5 bases). This CDR3 contains 15 residues. Germline values: CDR1 SGHTA, CDR2 FQGNSA. Deletions cut 8 bases from V and 7 bases from J, with 23 bases between. The CDR3 here is CASRGPGPQAGTQYF. CDR3 sequence (DNA): TGTGCCAGCCGGGGTCCCGGGCCCCAAGCCGGGACCCAGTACTTC.